Listed below are T cell receptor beta chains from one sample, sequenced in a study of Graves' ophthalmopathy and Graves' hyperthyroidism. TCRdb fed the multiplex PCR reads into MiXCR, producing one record per CDR3 protein. The sample gives about 370,000 distinct CDR3 sequences, approximately 18% of which show up once; 2% to 3% is in the top ten. The sequenced sample consisted of peripheral blood. The origin of the receptors is an adult woman with stable Graves' hyperthyroidism. CDR3s include the opening cysteine and the closing phenylalanine or tryptophan. The D gene is left open where the match is weak. A clone size is listed for some rows: how often the clone was seen (once, few, many), or a class if it is expanded.

d_gene	v_gene	abundance	j_gene	CDR3nt	CDR3aa
.	TRBV19	many	TRBJ1-5	TGTGCCAGTAGTATAGACGAGGATAGCAATCAGCCCCAGCATTTT	CASSIDEDSNQPQHF
.	TRBV7-2	few	TRBJ1-5	TGTGCCTGCAGTGGGTTCAGCAATCAGCCCCAGCATTTT	CACSGFSNQPQHF
.	TRBV11-1	many	TRBJ2-7	TGTGCCAGCAGCTCCGGGTTTGGAACCTACGAGCAGTACTTC	CASSSGFGTYEQYF
.	TRBV28	many	TRBJ1-1	TGTGCCAGCAGTCCACCGACGAACACTGAAGCTTTCTTT	CASSPPTNTEAFF
TRBD1	TRBV5-5	many	TRBJ1-2	TGTGCCAGCAGCCCCGGACAGGGGTCGGACTATGGCTACACCTTC	CASSPGQGSDYGYTF
TRBD2	TRBV14	many	TRBJ2-5	TGTGCCAGCAGTGGACTAGCGGGAGACCCGTGGGAGACCCAGTACTTC	CASSGLAGDPWETQYF
TRBD2	TRBV20-1	.	TRBJ2-7	TGCAGTGCTAGGGGGGGGAGAGTAAAAGGGTACGAGCAGTACTTC	CSARGGRVKGYEQYF
.	TRBV6-2/TRBV6-3	many	TRBJ2-6	TGTGCCACCAGAATAGTCGGGAGCTCTGGGGCCAACGTCCTGACTTTC	CATRIVGSSGANVLTF
TRBD1	TRBV15	.	TRBJ2-7	TGTGCCACCAGCAGAGATCCGACAGGGGGCCACGAGCAGTACTTC	CATSRDPTGGHEQYF
TRBD2	TRBV12-3/TRBV12-4	.	TRBJ2-5	TGTGCCAGCAGTCCAACAGCGGGAGGGCCTTGGGAGACCCAGTACTTC	CASSPTAGGPWETQYF
.	TRBV29-1	many	TRBJ2-7	TGCAGCGTTGTCTCCGCCGCGGTTGGTTTTGCCTACGAGCAGTACTTC	CSVVSAAVGFAYEQYF
.	TRBV28	many	TRBJ1-1	TGTGCCAGCAGTTTATCTCGCCCTAGAGTTCAAGCTTTCTTT	CASSLSRPRVQAFF
TRBD1	TRBV6-5	many	TRBJ1-3	TGTGCCAGCAGTTACTCGGAGGGGGCCCTAAACACCATATATTTT	CASSYSEGALNTIYF
.	TRBV28	many	TRBJ1-1	TGTGCCAGCAGTGTAAGACAGCTCATGAACACTGAAGCTTTCTTT	CASSVRQLMNTEAFF
.	TRBV4-1	many	TRBJ1-6	TGCGCCAGCAGCCGGGACGGTCATAATTCACCCCTCCACTTT	CASSRDGHNSPLHF
TRBD2	TRBV15	.	TRBJ2-7	TGTGCCACCAGCAAGACTAGCGGGGGACCGCTCCACGAGCAGTACTTC	CATSKTSGGPLHEQYF
.	TRBV7-2	.	TRBJ1-5	TGTGCCAGCGGCGAAGCGGGGGGGCTCCTCAATCAGCCCCAGCATTTT	CASGEAGGLLNQPQHF
.	TRBV18	.	TRBJ2-4	TGTGCCAGCTCACCCGGCGGGGACAGCAACTTTTTTTGGTCAGCGAAGTTC	CASSPGGDSNFFWSAKF
.	TRBV6-5	many	TRBJ2-7	TGTGCCAGCAGTTACTCGGCCTCAAGGGTTTCCTACGAGCAGTACTTC	CASSYSASRVSYEQYF
.	TRBV25-1	many	TRBJ1-1	TGTGCCAGCAAATCGGGGTCGAGATCTGAAGCTTTCTTT	CASKSGSRSEAFF
.	TRBV6-2/TRBV6-3	many	TRBJ2-7	TGTGCCAGCAGTTACTCGGGACCCGACCCCTACGAGCAGTACTTC	CASSYSGPDPYEQYF
.	TRBV6-1	.	TRBJ1-1	TGTGCCAGCAGTGAGGAAGGGAACACTGAAGCTTTCTTT	CASSEEGNTEAFF
.	TRBV19	many	TRBJ1-5	TGTGCCAGTAGTATAGGGGCAGGGGCGTTTAGTCAGCCCCAGCATTTT	CASSIGAGAFSQPQHF
TRBD1	TRBV6-4	.	TRBJ1-2	TGTGCCAGCAGTACCTCCGGGACAGGGCACTATGGCTACACCTTC	CASSTSGTGHYGYTF
.	TRBV4-1	.	TRBJ2-7	TGCGCCAGCAGCCAAAGTCGACAGGCCTACGAGCAGTACTTC	CASSQSRQAYEQYF
TRBD1	TRBV28	many	TRBJ2-5	TGTGCCAGCAGTTCCCCTTTTTTTCAGACAGGGGGCAGGGAGACCCAGTACTTC	CASSSPFFQTGGRETQYF
.	TRBV28	many	TRBJ2-5	TGTGCCAGCAGACCTGGAGGAGACCAAGAGACCCAGTACTTC	CASRPGGDQETQYF
.	TRBV30	many	TRBJ2-2	TGTGCCTGGAGATCAAAGGGGAACACCGGGGAGCTGTTTTTT	CAWRSKGNTGELFF
.	TRBV10-3	.	TRBJ2-7	TGTGCCATCAGTCCAGGGGAAAGCGGGAACTACGAGCAGTACTTC	CAISPGESGNYEQYF
.	TRBV28	.	TRBJ1-1	TGTGCCAGCAGATCCATGACCAGAAGAACTGAAGCTTTCTTT	CASRSMTRRTEAFF
.	TRBV5-1	.	TRBJ2-7	TGCGCCAGCAGCCCTATAGGAGGGGGAGAGCAGTACTTC	CASSPIGGGEQYF
.	TRBV11-1	.	TRBJ2-7	TGTGCCAGCAGCTTACTTTCAGGGGTCGAGCAGTACTTC	CASSLLSGVEQYF
.	TRBV12-3/TRBV12-4	many	TRBJ1-3	TGTGCCAGCAGTTTCTTGGGGTCGTCTGGAAACACCATATATTTT	CASSFLGSSGNTIYF
.	TRBV12-3/TRBV12-4	many	TRBJ2-7	TGTGCCAGCAGTATCTACGGGGAGCAGTACTTC	CASSIYGEQYF
.	TRBV10-3	many	TRBJ1-3	TGTGCCATCAGCGCCATACAGGCAACCTCTGGAAACACCATATATTTT	CAISAIQATSGNTIYF
TRBD2	TRBV10-3	many	TRBJ2-7	TGTGCCATCGGTCCTAGCGGAGTCTACGAGCAGTACTTC	CAIGPSGVYEQYF
.	TRBV3-1	many	TRBJ2-7	TGTGCCAGCAGCCAAGATAAGGGCACCGAGCAGTACTTC	CASSQDKGTEQYF
TRBD1	TRBV29-1	many	TRBJ1-1	TGCAGCGCCGAACAGGGGGCTAGGGGTGAAGCTTTCTTT	CSAEQGARGEAFF
TRBD1	TRBV7-3	.	TRBJ2-7	TGTGCCGGCAGCTTAAAGACAGGGGACGAGCAGTACTTC	CAGSLKTGDEQYF
TRBD2	TRBV9	many	TRBJ2-5	TGTGCCAGCAGCGTAGCCGGGACTAGCGGATTCCAAGAGACCCAGTACTTC	CASSVAGTSGFQETQYF